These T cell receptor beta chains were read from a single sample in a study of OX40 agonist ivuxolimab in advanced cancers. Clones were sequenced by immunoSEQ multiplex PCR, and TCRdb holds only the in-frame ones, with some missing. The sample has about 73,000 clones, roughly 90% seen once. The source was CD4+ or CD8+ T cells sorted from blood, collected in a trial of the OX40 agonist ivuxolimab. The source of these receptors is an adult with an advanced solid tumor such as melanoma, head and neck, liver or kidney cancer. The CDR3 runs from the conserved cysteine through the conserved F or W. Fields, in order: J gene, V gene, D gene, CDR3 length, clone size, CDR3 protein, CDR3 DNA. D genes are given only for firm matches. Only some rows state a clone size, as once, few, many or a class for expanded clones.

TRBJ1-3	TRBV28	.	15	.	CASSLDGDSGNTIYF	TGTGCCAGCAGTTTGGACGGTGACTCTGGAAACACCATATATTTT
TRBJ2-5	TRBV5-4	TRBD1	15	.	CASSLAGQGGETQYF	TGTGCCAGCAGCTTGGCGGGACAGGGAGGAGAGACCCAGTACTTC
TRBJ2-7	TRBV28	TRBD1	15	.	CASSETGGISYEQYF	TGTGCCAGCAGCGAAACAGGGGGGATCTCCTACGAGCAGTACTTC
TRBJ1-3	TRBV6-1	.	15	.	CASTSPGGAGNTIYF	TGTGCCAGCACCTCCCCGGGGGGAGCAGGAAACACCATATATTTT
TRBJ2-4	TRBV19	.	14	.	CASSSQGGVNIQYF	TGTGCCAGTAGTAGCCAGGGGGGGGTGAACATTCAGTACTTC
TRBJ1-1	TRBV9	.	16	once	CASSAEAWTERTEAFF	TGTGCCAGCAGCGCAGAAGCCTGGACAGAGCGCACTGAAGCTTTCTTT
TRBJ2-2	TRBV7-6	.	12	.	CASRPDTGELFF	TGTGCCAGTAGGCCGGACACCGGGGAGCTGTTTTTT
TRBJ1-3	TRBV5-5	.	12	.	CASSLVGNTIYF	TGTGCCAGCAGCTTGGTAGGAAACACCATATATTTT
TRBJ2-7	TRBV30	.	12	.	CAWSVQGGEQYF	TGTGCCTGGAGTGTACAGGGCGGGGAGCAGTACTTC
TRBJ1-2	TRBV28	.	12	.	CASSILYYGYTF	TGTGCCAGCAGTATCCTATACTATGGCTACACCTTC
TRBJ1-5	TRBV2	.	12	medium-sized	CASSRGNQPQHF	TGTGCCAGCAGTAGGGGCAATCAGCCCCAGCATTTT
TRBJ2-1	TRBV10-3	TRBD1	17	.	CATSRSGQVFVYNEQFF	TGTGCCACCAGTCGGTCGGGACAGGTGTTCGTCTACAATGAGCAGTTCTTC
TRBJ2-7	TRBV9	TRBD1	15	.	CASSVGGQATYEQYF	TGTGCCAGCAGCGTAGGGGGACAGGCGACCTACGAGCAGTACTTC
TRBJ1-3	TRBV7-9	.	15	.	CASSQSGTSGNTIYF	TGTGCCAGCAGCCAATCGGGGACCTCTGGAAACACCATATATTTT
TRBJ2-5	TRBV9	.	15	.	CASSGAGTSKETQYF	TGTGCCAGCAGCGGAGCCGGGACCTCAAAAGAGACCCAGTACTTC
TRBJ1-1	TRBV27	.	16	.	CASKPSTGMRAPEAFF	TGTGCCAGCAAACCATCAACCGGGATGAGGGCCCCTGAAGCTTTCTTT
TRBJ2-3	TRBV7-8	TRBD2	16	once	CASSPARLARTDTQYF	TGTGCCAGCAGCCCGGCCAGACTAGCGCGGACAGATACGCAGTATTTT
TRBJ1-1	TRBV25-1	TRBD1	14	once	CASTRQGSGTEAFF	TGTGCCAGCACCCGACAGGGGTCGGGCACTGAAGCTTTCTTT
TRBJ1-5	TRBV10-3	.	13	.	CAISDGTNQPQHF	TGTGCCATCAGTGACGGAACCAATCAGCCCCAGCATTTT
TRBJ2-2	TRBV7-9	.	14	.	CASSLAGRTGELFF	TGTGCCAGCAGCTTAGCGGGGAGGACCGGGGAGCTGTTTTTT
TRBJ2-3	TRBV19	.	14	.	CASSMGSSPDTQYF	TGTGCCAGTAGTATGGGGTCATCGCCAGATACGCAGTATTTT
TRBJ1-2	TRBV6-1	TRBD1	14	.	CASSPGTGNYGYTF	TGTGCCAGCAGTCCTGGGACAGGAAACTATGGCTACACCTTC
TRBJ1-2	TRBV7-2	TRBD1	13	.	CASSLAGQDGYTF	TGTGCCAGCAGCTTAGCGGGACAGGACGGCTACACCTTC
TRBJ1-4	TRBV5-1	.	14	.	CASSKGATNEKLFF	TGCGCCAGCAGCAAGGGAGCAACTAATGAAAAACTGTTTTTT
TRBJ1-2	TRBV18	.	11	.	CASSRQYGYTF	TGTGCCAGCTCACGACAGTATGGCTACACCTTC
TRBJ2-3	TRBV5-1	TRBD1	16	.	CASSPGQGGHTDTQYF	TGCGCCAGCAGCCCGGGACAGGGTGGGCACACAGATACGCAGTATTTT
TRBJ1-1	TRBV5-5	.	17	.	CASSRGGLTDSNTEAFF	TGTGCCAGCAGCCGAGGGGGGCTGACTGACTCGAACACTGAAGCTTTCTTT
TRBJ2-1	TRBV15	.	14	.	CATSNQYRGNEQFF	TGTGCCACCAGCAACCAGTACCGGGGCAATGAGCAGTTCTTC
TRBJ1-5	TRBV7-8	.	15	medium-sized	CASSPDQEFGQPQHF	TGTGCCAGCAGCCCGGACCAGGAATTTGGTCAGCCCCAGCATTTT
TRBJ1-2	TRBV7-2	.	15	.	CASSSALAFGYGYTF	TGTGCCAGCAGTTCAGCCCTAGCGTTCGGCTATGGCTACACCTTC
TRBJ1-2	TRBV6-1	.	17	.	CASSVTGGSLLNYGYTF	TGTGCCAGCAGTGTCACAGGCGGGAGTCTATTAAACTATGGCTACACCTTC
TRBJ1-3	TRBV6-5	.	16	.	CASSYSRGESGNTIYF	TGTGCCAGCAGTTACTCGAGAGGGGAATCTGGAAACACCATATATTTT
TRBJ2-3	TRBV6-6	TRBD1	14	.	CASTDRGGTDTQYF	TGTGCCAGCACCGACAGGGGGGGCACAGATACGCAGTATTTT
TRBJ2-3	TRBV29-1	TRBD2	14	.	CSVLGGRVPDTQYF	TGCAGCGTGCTGGGCGGGAGGGTGCCAGATACGCAGTATTTT
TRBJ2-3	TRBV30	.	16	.	CAWSPPGPLPTDTQYF	TGTGCCTGGAGTCCACCGGGACCGCTACCCACAGATACGCAGTATTTT
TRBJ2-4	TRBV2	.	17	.	CASRGYAGASSKNIQYF	TGTGCCAGCAGGGGATACGCCGGTGCGAGTTCGAAAAACATTCAGTACTTC
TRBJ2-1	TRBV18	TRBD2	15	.	CASSLKREGTNEQFF	TGTGCCAGCTCTCTAAAGCGGGAGGGCACCAATGAGCAGTTCTTC
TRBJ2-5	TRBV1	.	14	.	CTSDGRVPLETQYF	TGCACCAGCGACGGGCGCGTTCCCTTAGAGACCCAGTACTTC
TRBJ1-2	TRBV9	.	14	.	CASSPSEDLYGYTF	TGTGCCAGCAGTCCTTCGGAGGATCTATATGGCTACACCTTC
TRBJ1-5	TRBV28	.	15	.	CASSSVQVSNQPQHF	TGTGCCAGCAGTTCCGTACAGGTTAGCAATCAGCCCCAGCATTTT
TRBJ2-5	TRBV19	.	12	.	CASSIAGETQYF	TGTGCCAGTAGTATAGCTGGAGAGACCCAGTACTTC
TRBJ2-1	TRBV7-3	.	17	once	CASSLTGRGGSYNEQFF	TGTGCCAGCAGCTTAACGGGCAGGGGCGGCTCCTACAATGAGCAGTTCTTC
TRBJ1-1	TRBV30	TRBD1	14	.	CAWRTGGMNTEAFF	TGTGCCTGGAGAACAGGGGGAATGAACACTGAAGCTTTCTTT
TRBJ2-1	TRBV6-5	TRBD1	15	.	CASSYADRGPREQFF	TGTGCCAGCAGTTACGCGGACAGGGGACCCAGGGAGCAGTTCTTC
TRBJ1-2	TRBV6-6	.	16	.	CASSYSRSHRADGYTF	TGTGCCAGCAGTTACTCGAGATCCCACAGGGCGGACGGCTACACCTTC